Listed here are 30 T cell receptor beta chains from one sample, sequenced in a study of T cells in Graves' hyperthyroidism and ophthalmopathy. It was RNA transcripts that yielded the amplified TCR beta CDR3 regions. Researchers ran a first-round RT-PCR on the TCR CDR3 using the HTBI primer set. TCRdb passed the multiplex PCR reads through MiXCR, listing each CDR3 protein once. The sample has about 350,000 distinct CDR3 sequences, roughly an eighth seen once. Sequencing was performed on blood. These receptors came from a woman in her forties with Graves' ophthalmopathy.

Concerning this clonotype: One end of the junction does not line up with germline, which may come from a read error. This sequence joins TRBV20-1 and TRBJ2-7; D ambiguous. This CDR3 has 12 amino acids. Germline V gene data show CDR1 as DFQATT and CDR2 as SNEGSKA (reference sequence). CDR3 sequence: CSARDNRRIPSF. The CDR3 DNA sequence: TGCAGTGCTAGAGATAATCGGCGTATCCCTTCGTTC.

In its sample, this clonotype was seen many times. This chain uses TRBV18 with TRBJ2-7, with 7 bases matching TRBD2. Looked up from germline, CDR1 is KGHSH and CDR2 is LQKENI. The CDR3 spans 14 residues. V dropped 3 bases and J dropped 1; count of bases not matched to a gene: 3. The CDR3 here is CASSPGRRSYEQYF. The DNA for the CDR3 is TGTGCCAGCTCACCCGGGAGGAGATCCTACGAGCAGTACTTC.

This clonotype was seen many times. The gene calls are TRBV29-1 and TRBJ2-1; 11 positions agree with TRBD2. V was pared by 5 bases and J by 4 bases, with 4 bases of the junction left unmatched. The CDR3 is 14 amino acids. Germline V gene sequence: CDR1 SQVTM, CDR2 ANQGSEA. The CDR3 sequence is CSVPRLAGYNEQFF. The CDR3 DNA reads as TGCAGCGTTCCCAGACTAGCGGGATACAATGAGCAGTTCTTC.

This clonotype was seen a few times. V and J are TRBV5-1 and TRBJ1-1, with D possibly being TRBD1 (6 bases). V shed 6 bases and J shed 5 bases, with 14 bases lying between them. Germline CDR1 and CDR2: SGHRS and YFSETQ. The CDR3 is 13 residues long. The CDR3 DNA reads TGCGCCAGCACTACAGGGAGCGGAACTGAAGCTTTCTTT. This encodes CASTTGSGTEAFF.

The CDR3 coding sequence is TGCGCCAGCAGAGCGCCGGGACAGGGGAACTATGGCTACACCTTC. This gives the protein CASRAPGQGNYGYTF. The rearrangement uses TRBV5-1 and TRBJ1-2; 10 nucleotides agree with TRBD1. Losses at the gene ends were 5 bases for V and 2 bases for J; bases not matched to a gene: 6. Germline lookup yields CDR1 SGHRS and CDR2 YFSETQ. This CDR3 is 15 amino acids long.

The V call is TRBV28, the J call TRBJ1-6, with 7 bases aligning to TRBD1. The CDR3 sequence is 16 residues long. Germline lookup yields CDR1 MDHEN and CDR2 SYDVKM. Germline trimming cut 3 bases from V and 8 bases from J; bases unmatched to any gene: 10. The CDR3 sequence is CASSFSGTEKYSPLHF. DNA for the CDR3: TGTGCCAGCAGTTTTAGCGGGACAGAGAAGTATTCACCCCTCCACTTT.

This clonotype showed up many times. The chain links TRBV24-1 to TRBJ2-1; 7 bases match TRBD2. The CDR3 covers 18 residues. The V segment lost 11 bases and the J segment 4 bases; nucleotides outside the gene matches: 22. In germline, CDR1 is KGHDR, CDR2 SFDVKD. For the CDR3, the DNA is TGTGCCATCATAAATTTGGCGGGAGTACTCGGGGGATACAATGAGCAGTTCTTC. This translates into CAIINLAGVLGGYNEQFF.

The chain links TRBV6-2 or TRBV6-3 to TRBJ1-6; unclear D gene. The germline gives CDR1 MNHEY, CDR2 SVGEGT. This CDR3 has 13 residues. Trimming took 6 bases from V and 9 from J, leaving 12 bases between them. The CDR3 loop reads CASREIRASPLHF. In DNA, the CDR3 is TGTGCCAGCAGGGAGATAAGGGCTTCACCCCTCCACTTT.

This clonotype showed up just a few times. The chain is built from TRBV3-1 and TRBJ2-1; tentatively, D is TRBD1 (5 bases). The V gene lost 1 base and the J gene lost 5 bases, with 15 bases spanning the gap. Germline lookup yields CDR1 LGHDT and CDR2 YNNKEL (reference sequence). CDR3 size: 16 residues. CDR3: CASSQGLWGAHNEQFF. The CDR3 DNA is TGTGCCAGCAGCCAAGGCTTGTGGGGCGCTCACAATGAGCAGTTCTTC.

A word on this clonotype: A much larger clone lies a single base off, so this may be a read error. The J gene is TRBJ2-3, the V gene TRBV12-3 or TRBV12-4, with TRBD2 matching 8 bases. The CDR3 loop spans 18 amino acids. In DNA, the CDR3 is TGTGCCGGCAGTCCCGGGGCTAGCGGGCACGGGGGGCCAGATACGCAGTATTTT. This sequence encodes CAGSPGASGHGGPDTQYF.

This clonotype showed up many times. The V and J genes are TRBV12-3 or TRBV12-4 and TRBJ2-3; D is ambiguous. V dropped 6 bases and J dropped 2 bases, with 9 bases sitting between them. The CDR3 length is 13 residues. The CDR3 is CASSLVLTDTQYF. CDR3 DNA sequence: TGTGCCAGCAGCCTGGTACTCACAGATACGCAGTATTTT.

This clonotype was observed at least ten times. This chain joins TRBV27 and TRBJ2-7; no clear D. Trimming cost V 6 bases and J 3 bases, with 15 bases left between them. CDR3 length: 14 amino acids. From germline, CDR1 is MNHEY and CDR2 SMNVEV (reference sequence). CDR3 sequence reads: CASSGSSDGYEQYF. The CDR3 bases are TGTGCCAGCAGCGGATCTAGTGATGGCTACGAGCAGTACTTC.

This clonotype was detected many times. The chain combines TRBV20-1 with TRBJ2-1; 10 bases agree with TRBD2. Germline V gene sequence: CDR1 DFQATT, CDR2 SNEGSKA (reference sequence). The V gene end was trimmed by 6 bases and the J gene end by 0 bases; junction bases not matched to a gene: 8. CDR3 size: 16 residues. CDR3 DNA: TGCAGTGCCGTACTAGCGGGGCTTAGCTCCTACAATGAGCAGTTCTTC. It yields the protein CSAVLAGLSSYNEQFF.

The V and J genes are TRBV5-1 and TRBJ1-2, with D possibly matching TRBD1 (5 bases). With 0 bases removed from V and 8 bases from J, the gap between germline ends came to 17 bases. CDR3 length: 15 amino acids. Germline V lookup: CDR1 SGHRS, CDR2 YFSETQ. CDR3 bases: TGCGCCAGCAGCTTGGGTGACAGCCCTTGGAGGGGCTACACCTTC. Translated: CASSLGDSPWRGYTF.

In its sample, this clonotype was seen a few times. CDR3 in amino acids: CASSLQTGQEAFF. The CDR3 DNA follows: TGTGCCAGCAGCTTACAGACGGGACAGGAAGCTTTCTTT. The chain carries TRBV5-4 and TRBJ1-1, with TRBD1 matching over 7 bases. The germline CDR1 and CDR2 sequences are SGHNT and YYREEE (reference sequence). Trimming took 2 bases from V and 8 from J; bases not matched to a gene: 6. The CDR3 totals 13 residues.

This clonotype was observed many times. The rearrangement uses TRBV2 and TRBJ1-2; TRBD1 might be the D (5 bases). The germline CDR1 and CDR2 sequences are SNHLY and FYNNEI. Trimming removed 6 bases from V and 0 bases from J, with 14 bases in between. The CDR3 length is 15 residues. CDR3 DNA sequence: TGTGCCAGCAGAGAAAGACAGTCTTCTAACTATGGCTACACCTTC. Its translation is CASRERQSSNYGYTF.

There are many counts of this clonotype. The genes are TRBV29-1 and TRBJ2-7, with D uncertain. The germline CDR1 and CDR2 sequences are SQVTM and ANQGSEA. This CDR3 has 13 amino acids. Between the trimmed V and J ends, which lost 4 bases and 0 bases, there was a span of 10 bases. CDR3 loop: CSVVDGFSYEQYF. CDR3 nucleotides: TGCAGCGTTGTAGATGGGTTCTCCTACGAGCAGTACTTC.

This clonotype has a count of ten or more. This chain uses TRBV6-1 with TRBJ1-4; D is uncertain. This CDR3 region has 16 residues. With 5 bases removed from V and 8 bases from J, the gap between germline ends came to 21 bases. The germline V gene has CDR1 MNHNS and CDR2 SASEGT. CDR3 bases: TGTGCCAGCAGTTACATGGGAGAGGCCGAGAAAGAAAAACTGTTTTTT. This gives the protein CASSYMGEAEKEKLFF.

There are many counts of this clonotype. J is TRBJ1-2 and V is TRBV6-1; 9 bases match TRBD1. With V trimmed by 5 bases and J by 5 bases, 9 bases remained unmatched. CDR3 length: 15 amino acids. Per the germline V gene, CDR1 is MNHNS and CDR2 is SASEGT. This CDR3 reads CASSPLTGTGYGYTF. The CDR3, as DNA: TGTGCCAGCAGTCCCTTGACGGGGACAGGGTATGGCTACACCTTC.

This clonotype was detected many times. The chain links TRBV7-8 to TRBJ2-3, with a possible D match to TRBD2 (5 bases). V was cut by 0 bases and J by 4 bases, with 8 bases left in between. This CDR3 has 14 residues. The V gene's germline CDR1 is SGHVS and CDR2 FQNEAQ. In DNA, the CDR3 is TGTGCCAGCAGCTTAGCCACTAGATCAGATACGCAGTATTTT. Protein: CASSLATRSDTQYF.

A few counts support this clonotype. In nucleotides, the CDR3 is TGTGCCTGGAGTGTAGAGGGGGCGACGCATCAGCCCCAGCATTTT. As protein: CAWSVEGATHQPQHF. The V call is TRBV30, the J call TRBJ1-5; 7 bases are shared with TRBD1. The CDR3 has 15 amino acids. Germline V lookup: CDR1 GTSNPN, CDR2 SVGIG (reference sequence). V shed 0 bases and J 5 bases; nucleotides not matched to a gene: 7.

This chain uses TRBV7-8 with TRBJ2-3; D remains unclear. V was clipped by 4 bases and J by 6 bases, with 11 bases between them. The CDR3 runs 13 residues. Germline CDR1 SGHVS, CDR2 FQNEAQ. The CDR3 is CASSYRVKDTQYF. Here the CDR3 DNA reads TGTGCCAGCAGCTACCGGGTTAAGGATACGCAGTATTTT.

The chain has TRBV20-1 and TRBJ2-1; possibly TRBD1 for D (6 bases). Germline V lookup: CDR1 DFQATT, CDR2 SNEGSKA (reference sequence). This CDR3 region has 12 residues. The V end was cut by 6 bases, the J end by 8 bases, with 14 bases between. The CDR3 coding sequence is TGCAGTGCCACCAGGGGCGTAGATGAGCAGTTCTTC. It encodes CSATRGVDEQFF.

This clonotype was seen ten or more times. The CDR3 DNA is TGTGCCAGCAGTGTCCCGGGACAGCACTATGGCTACACCTTC. Its translation: CASSVPGQHYGYTF. J is TRBJ1-2 and V is TRBV28; 7 bases agree with TRBD1. Germline V gene data show CDR1 as MDHEN and CDR2 as SYDVKM. CDR3 size: 14 residues. J gave up 3 bases and V 5 bases, and 6 bases lay outside the gene matches.

The chain joins TRBV3-1 to TRBJ2-6; D gene ambiguous. The CDR3 sequence is 16 residues long. Germline CDR1 LGHDT, CDR2 YNNKEL (reference sequence). Deletions cut 3 bases from V and 4 bases from J, with 13 bases between. The CDR3 protein is CASSQAGAPGANVLTF. The CDR3 nucleotides are TGTGCCAGCAGCCAGGCCGGCGCGCCCGGGGCCAACGTCCTGACTTTC.

This rearrangement joins TRBV5-6 to TRBJ1-6, with D uncertain. V lost 4 bases to trimming and J lost 0 bases, with 11 bases between them. The CDR3 runs to 16 residues. Germline loops: CDR1 SGHDT, CDR2 YYEEEE. This CDR3 reads CASSPSMSSYNSPLHF. The CDR3 nucleotides read TGTGCCAGCAGCCCCTCCATGAGCTCCTATAATTCACCCCTCCACTTT.

This clonotype was counted between two and nine times. The J gene is TRBJ2-1, the V gene TRBV11-2; no clear D. The germline V gene has CDR1 SGHAT and CDR2 FQNNGV. The CDR3 covers 11 residues. V lost 3 bases, J lost 15 bases, and 12 bases lay in between. CDR3 protein: CASSFRAAVFF. The CDR3 nucleotides read TGTGCCAGCAGCTTCCGGGCCGCCGTGTTCTTC.

The chain joins TRBV11-2 to TRBJ2-7; D is unclear. The CDR3 has 13 residues. Trimming removed 5 bases from V and 2 bases from J, with 10 bases in between. The V gene's germline CDR1 is SGHAT and CDR2 FQNNGV. CDR3 amino acids: CASSPVWTYEQYF. CDR3 nucleotides: TGTGCCAGCAGCCCAGTGTGGACCTACGAGCAGTACTTC.

In this sample, this clonotype turned up a few times. V gene TRBV7-9 combines with J gene TRBJ2-5; TRBD2 is a possible D gene (5 bases). The germline V gene encodes CDR1 SEHNR and CDR2 FQNEAQ (reference sequence). Trimming left V 5 bases short and J 5 bases short, with 15 bases between. The CDR3 has 14 amino acids. The CDR3 nucleotides are TGTGCCAGCAGCGTGGACTCAAGAGGGGAGACCCAGTACTTC. Translated: CASSVDSRGETQYF.

This clonotype was detected ten times or more. The chain carries TRBV20-1 and TRBJ1-5; D may be TRBD1 (5 bases). Per germline, CDR1 DFQATT and CDR2 SNEGSKA (reference sequence). Deletions cut 0 bases from V and 3 bases from J, with 18 bases between. The CDR3 contains 17 residues. In nucleotides, the CDR3 is TGCAGTGCTAGAGATCAAAGGGGCCCTCCCGACAATCAGCCCCAGCATTTT. Translation: CSARDQRGPPDNQPQHF.